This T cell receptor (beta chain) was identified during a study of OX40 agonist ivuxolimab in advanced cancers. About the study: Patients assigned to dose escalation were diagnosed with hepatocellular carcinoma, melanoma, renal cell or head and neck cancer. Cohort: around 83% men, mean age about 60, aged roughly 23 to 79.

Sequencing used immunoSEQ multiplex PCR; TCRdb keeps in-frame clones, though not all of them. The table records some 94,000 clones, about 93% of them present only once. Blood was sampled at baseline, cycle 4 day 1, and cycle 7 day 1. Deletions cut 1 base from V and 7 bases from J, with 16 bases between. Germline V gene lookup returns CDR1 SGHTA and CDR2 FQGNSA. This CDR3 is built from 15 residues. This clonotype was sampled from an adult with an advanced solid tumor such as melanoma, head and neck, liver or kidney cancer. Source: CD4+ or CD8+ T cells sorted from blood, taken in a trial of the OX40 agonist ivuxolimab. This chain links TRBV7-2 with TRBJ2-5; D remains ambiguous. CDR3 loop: CASSLVVQPGSTQYF. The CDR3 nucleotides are TGTGCCAGCAGCTTAGTGGTCCAGCCTGGATCGACCCAGTACTTC.